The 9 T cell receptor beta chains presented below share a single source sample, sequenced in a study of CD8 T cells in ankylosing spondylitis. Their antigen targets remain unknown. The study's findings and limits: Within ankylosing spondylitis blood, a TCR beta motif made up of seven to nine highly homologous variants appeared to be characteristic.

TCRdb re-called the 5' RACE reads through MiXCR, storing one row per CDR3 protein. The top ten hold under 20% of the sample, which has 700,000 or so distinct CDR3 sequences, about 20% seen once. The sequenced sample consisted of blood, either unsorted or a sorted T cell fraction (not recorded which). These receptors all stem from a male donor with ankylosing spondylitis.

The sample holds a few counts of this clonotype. This chain's CDR3 is CASSLGRQGPSGYTF. The CDR3 DNA reads as TGTGCCAGCAGCTTAGGAAGACAGGGCCCCTCTGGCTACACCTTC. The V gene is TRBV7-8, the J gene TRBJ1-2, with 7 bases identical to TRBD1. CDR1 is SGHVS and CDR2 is FQNEAQ in the germline V gene. The ends lost 1 base at V and 7 bases at J; junction bases unmatched: 9. The CDR3 loop spans 15 amino acids.

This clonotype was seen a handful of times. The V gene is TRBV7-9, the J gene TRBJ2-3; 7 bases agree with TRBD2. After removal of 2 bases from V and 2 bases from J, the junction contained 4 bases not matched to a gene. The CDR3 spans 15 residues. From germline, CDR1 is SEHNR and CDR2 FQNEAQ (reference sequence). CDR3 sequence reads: CASSLTSAITDTQYF. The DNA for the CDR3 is TGTGCCAGCAGCTTAACTAGCGCCATCACAGATACGCAGTATTTT.

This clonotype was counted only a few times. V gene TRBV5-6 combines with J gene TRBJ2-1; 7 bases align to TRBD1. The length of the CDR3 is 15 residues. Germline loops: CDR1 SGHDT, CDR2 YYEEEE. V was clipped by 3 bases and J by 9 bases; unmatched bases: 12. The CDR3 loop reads CASSSLRDRGLEQFF. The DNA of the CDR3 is TGTGCCAGCAGCTCTCTCCGGGACAGAGGACTTGAGCAGTTCTTC.

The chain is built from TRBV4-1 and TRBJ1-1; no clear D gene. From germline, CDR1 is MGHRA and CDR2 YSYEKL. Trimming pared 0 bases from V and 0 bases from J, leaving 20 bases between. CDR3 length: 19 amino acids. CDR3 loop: CASSQDLPRRTAMNTEAFF. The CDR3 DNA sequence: TGCGCCAGCAGCCAAGATCTCCCAAGAAGAACCGCGATGAACACTGAAGCTTTCTTT.

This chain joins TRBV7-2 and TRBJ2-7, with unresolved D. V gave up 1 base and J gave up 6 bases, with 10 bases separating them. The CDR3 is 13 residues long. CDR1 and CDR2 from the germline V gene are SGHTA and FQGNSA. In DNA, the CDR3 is TGTGCCAGCAGCTTAGAGGCGGTCTTCGAGCAGTACTTC. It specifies CASSLEAVFEQYF.

The CDR3 spells CSARGQDPEKLFF. The CDR3 nucleotides read TGCAGTGCTAGAGGGCAGGACCCTGAAAAACTGTTTTTT. V gene TRBV20-1 combines with J gene TRBJ1-4; D is unclear. In germline, CDR1 is DFQATT, CDR2 SNEGSKA (reference sequence). V lost 1 base to trimming and J lost 7 bases, with 10 bases between them. The CDR3 has 13 residues.

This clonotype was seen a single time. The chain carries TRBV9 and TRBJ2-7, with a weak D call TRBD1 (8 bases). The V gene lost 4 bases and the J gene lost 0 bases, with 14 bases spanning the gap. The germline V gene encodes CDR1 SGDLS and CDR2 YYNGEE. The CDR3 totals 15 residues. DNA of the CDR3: TGTGCCAGCAGCCGAACAGGGGGGGACTCCTACGAGCAGTACTTC. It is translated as CASSRTGGDSYEQYF.

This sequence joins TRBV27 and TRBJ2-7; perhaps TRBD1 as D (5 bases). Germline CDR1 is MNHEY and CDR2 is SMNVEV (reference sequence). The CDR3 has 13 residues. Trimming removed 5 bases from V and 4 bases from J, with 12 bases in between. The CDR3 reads CASSRKTEYEQYF. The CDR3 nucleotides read TGTGCCAGCAGTAGAAAGACAGAGTACGAGCAGTACTTC.

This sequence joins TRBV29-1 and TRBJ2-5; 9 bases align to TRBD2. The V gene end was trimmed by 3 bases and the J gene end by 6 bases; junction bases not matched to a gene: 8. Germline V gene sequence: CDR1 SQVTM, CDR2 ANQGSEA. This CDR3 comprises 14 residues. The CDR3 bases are TGCAGCGTTGACGACGCGGGAGGGCCAAAGACCCAGTACTTC. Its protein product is CSVDDAGGPKTQYF.